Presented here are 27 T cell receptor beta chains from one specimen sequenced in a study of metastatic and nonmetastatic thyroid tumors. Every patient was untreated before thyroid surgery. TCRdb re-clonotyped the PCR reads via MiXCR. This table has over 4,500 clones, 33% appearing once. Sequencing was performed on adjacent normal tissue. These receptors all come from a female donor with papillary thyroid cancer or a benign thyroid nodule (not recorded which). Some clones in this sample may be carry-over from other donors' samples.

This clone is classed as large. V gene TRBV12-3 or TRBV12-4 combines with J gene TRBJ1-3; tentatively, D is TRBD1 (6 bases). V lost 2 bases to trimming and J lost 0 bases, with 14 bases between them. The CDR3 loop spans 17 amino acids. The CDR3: CASSLHRGPSSGNTIYF. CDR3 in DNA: TGTGCCAGCAGTTTACATCGGGGGCCTAGCTCTGGAAACACCATATATTTT.

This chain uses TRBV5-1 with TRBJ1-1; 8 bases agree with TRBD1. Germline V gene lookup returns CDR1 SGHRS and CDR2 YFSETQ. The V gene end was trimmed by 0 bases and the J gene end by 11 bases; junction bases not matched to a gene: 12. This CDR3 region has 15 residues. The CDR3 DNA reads TGCGCCAGCAGCTTGGCGGTGGGGGACAGGTATGTGGCTTTCTTT. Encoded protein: CASSLAVGDRYVAFF.

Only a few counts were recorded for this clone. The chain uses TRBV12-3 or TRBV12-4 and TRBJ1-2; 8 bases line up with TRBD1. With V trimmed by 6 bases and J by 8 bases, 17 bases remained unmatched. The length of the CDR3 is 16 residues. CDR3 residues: CASRPIRTGPLGGYTF. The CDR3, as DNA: TGTGCCAGCAGACCTATCCGGACAGGGCCTTTAGGAGGCTACACCTTC.

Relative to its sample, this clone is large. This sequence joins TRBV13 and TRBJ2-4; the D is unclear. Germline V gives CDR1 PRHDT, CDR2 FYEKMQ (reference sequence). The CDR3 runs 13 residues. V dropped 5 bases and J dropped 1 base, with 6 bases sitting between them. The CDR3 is CASSLEAKNIQYF. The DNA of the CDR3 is TGTGCCAGCAGCCTGGAGGCCAAAAACATTCAGTACTTC.

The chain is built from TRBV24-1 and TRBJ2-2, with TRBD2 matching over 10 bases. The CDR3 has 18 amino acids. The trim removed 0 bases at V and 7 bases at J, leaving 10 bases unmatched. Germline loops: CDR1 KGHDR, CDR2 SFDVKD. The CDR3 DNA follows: TGTGCCACCAGTGATTTGCAACCGGGACTAGCGTCCGTCGGGGAGCTGTTTTTT. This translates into CATSDLQPGLASVGELFF.

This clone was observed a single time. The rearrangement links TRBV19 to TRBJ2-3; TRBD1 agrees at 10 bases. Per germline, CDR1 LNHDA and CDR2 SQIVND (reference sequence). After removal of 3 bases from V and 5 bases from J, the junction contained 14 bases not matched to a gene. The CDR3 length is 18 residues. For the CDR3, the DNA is TGTGCCAGTAGTATGACAAACCCGGGACAGGGGAATAAAGATACGCAGTATTTT. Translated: CASSMTNPGQGNKDTQYF.

The CDR3 coding sequence is TGCAGTGCTTCCCGAGGGACGCGCTCCTACGAGCAGTACTTC. This translates into CSASRGTRSYEQYF. The rearrangement links TRBV20-1 to TRBJ2-7; D possibly matches TRBD1 or TRBD2 (5 bases each). V was clipped by 5 bases and J by 0 bases, with 14 bases between them. The CDR3 has 14 residues. Germline CDR1 DFQATT, CDR2 SNEGSKA (reference sequence).

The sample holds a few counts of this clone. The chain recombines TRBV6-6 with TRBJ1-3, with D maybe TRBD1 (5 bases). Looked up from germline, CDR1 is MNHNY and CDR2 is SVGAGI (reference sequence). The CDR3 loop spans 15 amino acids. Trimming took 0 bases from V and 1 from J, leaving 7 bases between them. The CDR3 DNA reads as TGTGCCAGCAGTTACTCGGGGGTGTCTGGAAACACCATATATTTT. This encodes CASSYSGVSGNTIYF.

The CDR3 DNA reads TGTGCCAGCAGCCCCGCCGGTAGACAGCATGAAGCTTTCTTT. Its translation: CASSPAGRQHEAFF. The chain recombines TRBV7-8 with TRBJ1-1, with D maybe TRBD1 (5 bases). Trimming cost V 5 bases and J 7 bases, with 17 bases left between them. Germline assignment: CDR1 SGHVS and CDR2 FQNEAQ. The CDR3 covers 14 residues. The complete variable domain, with remaining parts taken from reference TRBV7-8 and TRBJ1-1, reads GAGVSQSPRYKVAKRGQDVALRCDPISGHVSLFWYQQALGQGPEFLTYFQNEAQLDKSGLPSDRFFAERPEGSVSTLKIQRTQQEDSAVYLCASSPAGRQHEAFFGQGTRLTVV.

Written as DNA, the CDR3 is TGTGCCACCAGTGATTTTGTCCCCGGGCATGAGTTGGATACGCAGTATTTT. Translation gives CATSDFVPGHELDTQYF. The chain has TRBV24-1 and TRBJ2-3, with D unresolved. CDR1 and CDR2 (germline): KGHDR, SFDVKD. Trimming removed 1 base from V and 6 bases from J, with 19 bases in between. The CDR3 spans 17 residues.

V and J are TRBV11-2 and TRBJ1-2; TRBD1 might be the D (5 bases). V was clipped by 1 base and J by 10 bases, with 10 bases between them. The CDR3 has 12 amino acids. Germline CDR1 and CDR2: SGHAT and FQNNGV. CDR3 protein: CASSLGGDHYTF. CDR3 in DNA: TGTGCCAGCAGCTTAGGTGGGGACCACTACACCTTC.

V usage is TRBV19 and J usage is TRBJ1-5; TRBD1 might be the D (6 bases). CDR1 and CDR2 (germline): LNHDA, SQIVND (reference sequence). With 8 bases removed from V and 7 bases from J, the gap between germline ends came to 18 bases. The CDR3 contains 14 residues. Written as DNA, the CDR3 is TGTGCCAGTGTCCCCTCGGGGGGCGGCCAGCCCCAGCATTTT. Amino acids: CASVPSGGGQPQHF. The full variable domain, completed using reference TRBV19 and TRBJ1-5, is DGGITQSPKYLFRKEGQNVTLSCEQNLNHDAMYWYRQDPGQGLRLIYYSQIVNDFQKGDIAEGYSVSREKKESFPLTVTSAQKNPTAFYLCASVPSGGGQPQHFGDGTRLSIL.

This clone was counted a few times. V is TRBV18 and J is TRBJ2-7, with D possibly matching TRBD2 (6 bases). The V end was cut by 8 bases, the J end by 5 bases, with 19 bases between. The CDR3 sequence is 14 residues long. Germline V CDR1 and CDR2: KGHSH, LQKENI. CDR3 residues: CASHRDSRFHEQYF. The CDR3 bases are TGTGCCAGCCATAGGGACTCTAGATTCCACGAGCAGTACTTC. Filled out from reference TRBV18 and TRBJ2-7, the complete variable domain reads NAGVMQNPRHLVRRRGQEARLRCSPMKGHSHVYWYRQLPEEGLKFMVYLQKENIIDESGMPKERFSAEFPKEGPSILRIQQVVRGDSAAYFCASHRDSRFHEQYFGPGTRLTVT.

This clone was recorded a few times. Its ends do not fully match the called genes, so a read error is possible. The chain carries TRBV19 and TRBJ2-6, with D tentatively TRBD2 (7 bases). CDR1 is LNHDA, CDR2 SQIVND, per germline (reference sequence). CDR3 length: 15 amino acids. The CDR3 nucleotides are TGTGCCACGAAGAAACAGGACCGGGGGGCCAACGTCCCGACTTTC. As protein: CATKKQDRGANVPTF.

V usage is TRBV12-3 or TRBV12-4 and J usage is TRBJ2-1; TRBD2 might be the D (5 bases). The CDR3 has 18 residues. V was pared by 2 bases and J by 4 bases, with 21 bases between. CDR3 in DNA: TGTGCCAGCAGTTTATACCTAATTTCTCCGGGGTCTTACAATGAGCAGTTCTTC. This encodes CASSLYLISPGSYNEQFF.

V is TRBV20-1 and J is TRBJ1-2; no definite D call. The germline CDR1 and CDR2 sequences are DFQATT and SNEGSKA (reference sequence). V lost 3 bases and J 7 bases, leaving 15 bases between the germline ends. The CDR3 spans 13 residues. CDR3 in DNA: TGCAGTGCTAGCCCATTCGGGGAAGGTGGCTACACCTTC. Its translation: CSASPFGEGGYTF.

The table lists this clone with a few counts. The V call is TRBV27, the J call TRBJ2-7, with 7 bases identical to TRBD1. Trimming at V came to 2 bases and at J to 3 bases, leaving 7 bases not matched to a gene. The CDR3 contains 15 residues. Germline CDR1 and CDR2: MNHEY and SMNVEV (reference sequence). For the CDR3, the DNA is TGTGCCAGCAGTTTACTCCGGGGACAGAGCTACGAGCAGTACTTC. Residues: CASSLLRGQSYEQYF.

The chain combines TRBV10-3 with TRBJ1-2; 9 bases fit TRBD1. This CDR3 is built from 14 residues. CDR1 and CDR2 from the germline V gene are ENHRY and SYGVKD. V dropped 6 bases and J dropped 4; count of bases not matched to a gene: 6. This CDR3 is CAIRDRGQGYGYTF. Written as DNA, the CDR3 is TGTGCCATCAGGGACCGGGGACAGGGCTATGGCTACACCTTC.

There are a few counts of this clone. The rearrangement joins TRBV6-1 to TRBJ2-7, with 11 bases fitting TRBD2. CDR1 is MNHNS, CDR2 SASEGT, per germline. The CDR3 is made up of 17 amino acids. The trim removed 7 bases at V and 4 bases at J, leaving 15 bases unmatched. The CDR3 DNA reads TGTGCCAGCACCCCCTTCCTGACTAGCGGGATTGCTTACGAGCAGTACTTC. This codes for CASTPFLTSGIAYEQYF.

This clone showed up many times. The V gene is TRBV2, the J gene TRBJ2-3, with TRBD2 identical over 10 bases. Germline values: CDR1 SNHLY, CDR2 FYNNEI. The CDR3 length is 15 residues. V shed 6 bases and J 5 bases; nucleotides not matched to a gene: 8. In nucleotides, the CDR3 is TGTGCCAGCAGCGGAAGGACTAGCGGCAAAGATACGCAGTATTTT. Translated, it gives CASSGRTSGKDTQYF.

Here the CDR3 reads CSAGTSGRAVDTQYF. The CDR3 DNA sequence: TGCAGTGCGGGGACTAGCGGGAGGGCCGTGGATACGCAGTATTTT. The chain links TRBV20-1 to TRBJ2-3; 16 bases align to TRBD2. CDR1 is DFQATT, CDR2 SNEGSKA, per germline (reference sequence). V dropped 6 bases and J dropped 6; count of bases not matched to a gene: 6. The CDR3 sequence is 15 residues long.

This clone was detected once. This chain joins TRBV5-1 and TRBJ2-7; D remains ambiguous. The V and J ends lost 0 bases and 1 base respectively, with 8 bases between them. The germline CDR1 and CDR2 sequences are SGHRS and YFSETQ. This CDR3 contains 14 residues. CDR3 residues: CASSLGGTSYEQYF. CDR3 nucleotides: TGCGCCAGCAGCTTGGGTGGCACATCCTACGAGCAGTACTTC.

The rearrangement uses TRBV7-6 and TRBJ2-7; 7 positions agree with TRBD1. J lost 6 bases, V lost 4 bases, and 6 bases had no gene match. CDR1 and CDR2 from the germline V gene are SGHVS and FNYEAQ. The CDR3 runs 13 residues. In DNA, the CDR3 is TGTGCCAGCAGCTCAACAGGGGTTCCCGAGCAGTACTTC. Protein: CASSSTGVPEQYF.

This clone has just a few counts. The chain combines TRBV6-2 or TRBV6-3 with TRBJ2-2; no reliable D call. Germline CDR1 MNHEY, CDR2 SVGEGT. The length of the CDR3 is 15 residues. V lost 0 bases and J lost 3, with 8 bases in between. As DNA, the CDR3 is TGTGCCAGCAGTTACTCCGGGCCATACACCGGGGAGCTGTTTTTT. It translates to CASSYSGPYTGELFF.

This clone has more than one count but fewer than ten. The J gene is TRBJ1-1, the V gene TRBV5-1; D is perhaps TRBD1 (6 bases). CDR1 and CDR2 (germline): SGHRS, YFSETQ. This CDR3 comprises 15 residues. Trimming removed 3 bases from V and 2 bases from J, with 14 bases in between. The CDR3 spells CASSSVQGLNTEAFF. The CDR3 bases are TGCGCCAGCAGCTCGGTACAGGGACTAAACACTGAAGCTTTCTTT.

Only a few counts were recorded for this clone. CDR3 in amino acids: CASSPRAGQDTIYF. In DNA, the CDR3 is TGTGCCAGCAGCCCAAGGGCAGGGCAGGACACCATATATTTT. The chain links TRBV7-2 to TRBJ1-3, with D tentatively TRBD1 (5 bases). Germline CDR1 SGHTA, CDR2 FQGNSA. The CDR3 contains 14 residues. With 5 bases removed from V and 8 bases from J, the gap between germline ends came to 16 bases.

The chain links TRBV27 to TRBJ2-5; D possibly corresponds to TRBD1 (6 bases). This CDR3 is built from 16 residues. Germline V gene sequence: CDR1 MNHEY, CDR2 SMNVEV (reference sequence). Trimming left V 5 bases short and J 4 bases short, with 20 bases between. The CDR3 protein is CASSPLYTRGGETQYF. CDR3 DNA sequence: TGTGCCAGCAGTCCCCTATACACGAGAGGGGGAGAGACCCAGTACTTC.